The 17 T cell receptor beta chains given below trace back to one sample, sequenced in a study of T-cell reconstitution after alpha-beta-depleted transplantation in children. Unique molecular identifiers were used in preparing the TCRbeta library. TCRdb passed the PCR reads through MiXCR, listing each CDR3 protein once. The sample carries fewer than 1 million distinct CDR3 sequences, roughly 15% recorded once. The sample consisted of PBMCs, mostly from graft donor cells, taken 360 days after TCRalphabeta/CD19-depleted stem cell transplant. The receptors come from a male patient younger than 18 who had a stem cell transplant for acute lymphoblastic leukemia, so the T cells may come from the graft donor.

In this sample, this clonotype turned up once. J is TRBJ2-1 and V is TRBV14; a possible D gene is TRBD1 (5 bases). Trimming removed 2 bases at V and 9 bases at J, with 14 bases between. In germline, CDR1 is SGHDN, CDR2 FVKESK. The CDR3 extends over 14 amino acids. In DNA form, the CDR3 reads TGTGCCAGCAGCCAAAAGATCAGGGATCGTGAGCAGTTCTTC. The encoded protein is CASSQKIRDREQFF.

This chain connects TRBV29-1 to TRBJ2-7, with unresolved D. Germline V gene lookup returns CDR1 SQVTM and CDR2 ANQGSEA. The CDR3 covers 11 residues. The CDR3 DNA reads as TGCAGAATCGGCGGCCCCTACGAGCAGTACTTC. It translates to CRIGGPYEQYF.

This clonotype appeared a few times. The chain is built from TRBV12-3 or TRBV12-4 and TRBJ1-5, with a possible D match to TRBD1 (5 bases). Trimming took 2 bases from V and 3 from J, leaving 8 bases between them. CDR3 length equals 14 residues. DNA of the CDR3: TGTGCCAGCAGTTTATGGGACGTCAATCAGCCCCAGCATTTT. This encodes CASSLWDVNQPQHF.

This clonotype was seen ten or more times. The chain is built from TRBV5-1 and TRBJ2-3, with 8 bases lining up with TRBD2. In germline, CDR1 is SGHRS, CDR2 YFSETQ. With V trimmed by 5 bases and J by 5 bases, 7 bases remained unmatched. There are 14 residues in the CDR3. The CDR3 bases are TGCGCCAGCAGTGGGATAGCGGGGATAGATACGCAGTATTTT. Protein product: CASSGIAGIDTQYF.

This clonotype was seen more than once but under ten times. CDR3 sequence reads: CSVEKLDSSRSSGANVLTF. The CDR3 DNA follows: TGCAGCGTTGAAAAGCTGGACAGCTCCCGTAGCTCTGGGGCCAACGTCCTGACTTTC. The V call is TRBV29-1, the J call TRBJ2-6, with a weak D call TRBD1 (6 bases). The V and J ends lost 2 bases and 0 bases respectively, with 20 bases between them. CDR1 SQVTM and CDR2 ANQGSEA come from the germline V gene. This CDR3 region has 19 residues.

This chain links TRBV9 with TRBJ1-2; D unresolved. Germline V lookup: CDR1 SGDLS, CDR2 YYNGEE. Trimming pared 0 bases from V and 0 bases from J, leaving 0 bases between. The CDR3 covers 12 residues. CDR3 protein: CASSVANYGYTF. CDR3 nucleotides: TGTGCCAGCAGCGTAGCTAACTATGGCTACACCTTC.

This clonotype appeared a few times. The CDR3, as DNA: TGCGCCAGCAGCCCCCGGACGGGGAGCTCTGGAAACACCATATATTTT. It is translated as CASSPRTGSSGNTIYF. The V and J genes are TRBV4-1 and TRBJ1-3, with unresolved D. The CDR3 extends over 16 amino acids. V was clipped by 4 bases and J by 0 bases, with 13 bases between them. Germline CDR1 and CDR2: MGHRA and YSYEKL.

This clonotype was counted between two and nine times. This sequence joins TRBV2 and TRBJ2-2, with TRBD2 matching over 10 bases. This CDR3 is built from 16 residues. V lost 8 bases and J lost 7; bases outside the gene matches: 13. Germline V gene lookup returns CDR1 SNHLY and CDR2 FYNNEI. The CDR3 nucleotides read TGTGCCAGCCTCGAAGCGGGAGGGCGATCGGGCGGGGAGCTGTTTTTT. Translating gives CASLEAGGRSGGELFF.

This clonotype was found many times. The rearrangement links TRBV20-1 to TRBJ2-2; 7 bases match TRBD1. CDR1 and CDR2 from the germline V gene are DFQATT and SNEGSKA (reference sequence). The junction had 10 bases not matched to a gene; V was cut back by 5 bases and J by 4 bases. The CDR3 is made up of 15 amino acids. The CDR3 DNA reads TGCAGTGCTCGTATACCTTGGGACAGCACCGGGGAGCTGTTTTTT. This codes for CSARIPWDSTGELFF.

The chain recombines TRBV7-2 with TRBJ2-2; a weak D match, TRBD1 (5 bases). The V end lost 5 bases, the J end lost 7 bases, and 11 bases lay between the germline ends. The CDR3 sequence is 13 residues long. Germline V lookup: CDR1 SGHTA, CDR2 FQGNSA. The CDR3 loop is CASSLLGVGELFF. Written as DNA, the CDR3 is TGTGCCAGCAGCCTGCTAGGGGTCGGGGAGCTGTTTTTT.

This clonotype has a single count. This chain connects TRBV20-1 to TRBJ2-1; D is possibly TRBD2 (5 bases). This CDR3 contains 15 residues. Per the germline V gene, CDR1 is DFQATT and CDR2 is SNEGSKA (reference sequence). Trimming pared 3 bases from V and 3 bases from J, leaving 15 bases between. CDR3 nucleotide sequence: TGCAGTGCTAGGAGAACACGGGGTGGCTACAATGAGCAGTTCTTC. Its translation: CSARRTRGGYNEQFF.

The rearrangement links TRBV11-2 to TRBJ2-7, with 11 bases matching TRBD2. With 5 bases clipped from V and 3 bases from J, the junction kept 15 bases outside the gene matches. Germline CDR1 reads SGHAT; CDR2 reads FQNNGV. The CDR3 consists of 18 residues. DNA for the CDR3: TGTGCCAGCAGCCCGGGGGGCGTTGGACTAGCGGGCATCTACGAGCAGTACTTC. This codes for CASSPGGVGLAGIYEQYF. Full variable domain (missing parts from reference TRBV11-2 and TRBJ2-7): EAGVAQSPRYKIIEKRQSVAFWCNPISGHATLYWYQQILGQGPKLLIQFQNNGVVDDSQLPKDRFSAERLKGVDSTLKIQPAKLEDSAVYLCASSPGGVGLAGIYEQYFGPGTRLTVT.

This clonotype has at least ten counts. J is TRBJ2-1 and V is TRBV12-3 or TRBV12-4, with 9 bases aligning to TRBD1. This CDR3 region has 16 residues. V gave up 6 bases and J gave up 10 bases; unmatched junction bases: 16. The CDR3 bases are TGTGCCAGCAGAGCCCGGGACAGGGCCCGCCCAGGCGAGCAGTTCTTC. The encoded protein is CASRARDRARPGEQFF.

Concerning this clonotype: This clone may be a read error of a much larger clone one base away. The V gene is TRBV3-1, the J gene TRBJ2-5; D is undetermined. The CDR3 sequence is 13 residues long. CDR1 is LGHDT, CDR2 YNNKEL, per germline (reference sequence). The CDR3 bases are TGTGCCAGCAGCCTCGACCCTGAGGAGACCCAGTGCTTC. This translates into CASSLDPEETQCF.

The chain employs TRBV12-3 or TRBV12-4 and TRBJ2-2; 7 bases agree with TRBD2. Trimming cost V 5 bases and J 8 bases; bases outside gene matches: 11. The CDR3 is 15 residues long. The CDR3: CASSPGGGWAGELFF. The CDR3 nucleotides are TGTGCCAGCAGTCCTGGGGGGGGATGGGCAGGGGAGCTGTTTTTT.

The V gene is TRBV19, the J gene TRBJ1-1; D is possibly TRBD1 (5 bases). The CDR3 contains 15 residues. Germline V gene data show CDR1 as LNHDA and CDR2 as SQIVND (reference sequence). Trimming cost V 6 bases and J 0 bases, with 14 bases left between them. For the CDR3, the DNA is TGTGCCAGTAGCCCAGCTAGGGGAATGAACACTGAAGCTTTCTTT. Translation: CASSPARGMNTEAFF.

This clonotype has just a few counts. The rearrangement joins TRBV12-3 or TRBV12-4 to TRBJ1-2; D is unclear. The V gene lost 3 bases and the J gene lost 8 bases, with 19 bases spanning the gap. The CDR3 loop spans 15 amino acids. CDR3 DNA sequence: TGTGCCAGCAGTTTCGGGGTAGAGGTGGTTCGAGGCTACACCTTC. As protein: CASSFGVEVVRGYTF.